The T cell receptor (beta chain) under discussion was sequenced for a study of control samples from healthy donors and cancer patients. Generated by immunoSEQ multiplex PCR, the TCRdb table keeps only in-frame clones and is missing some. The sample carries 170,000 or so clones, around 93% recorded once. The CDR3 runs 13 residues. Sequenced input: blood. The chain recombines TRBV21-1 with TRBJ1-6; TRBD1 is the table's D call, not checked against the DNA. TRBV21-1 is given as a pseudogene. This TCR derives from a man in his late teens or twenties in good health. CDR3 protein: CASSEYRNSPLHF. CDR3 coding DNA: TGTGCCAGCAGCGAATACAGAAATTCACCCCTCCACTTT.